The 28 T cell receptor beta chains in this list originate from one sample, sequenced in a study of PD-1 blockade in classical Hodgkin lymphoma (dated by TCRdb to the early 2020s). Library preparation was by the immunoSEQ multiplex PCR assay. TCRdb stores this immuneACCESS table with in-frame sequences only. Part of the clones is absent; in the studies checked, under half of the shortfall reflects unresolved V genes, and no reason is known for the rest. Counted in this sample were 19,000 or so clones; roughly 89% of them appeared once. Of the sample, under 7% falls within the top ten clones. Read against the paper, the sample's time point label means: newly diagnosed, previously untreated cHL patient sample. CD8+ T cells were purified from thawed PBMCs by magnetic negative selection with a Miltenyi CD8+ T cell isolation kit. Sequencing was carried out using CD8+ T cells from blood. Every receptor here comes from a human donor with classical Hodgkin lymphoma.

V usage is TRBV19 and J usage is TRBJ1-1; 9 nucleotides align to TRBD1. V lost 8 bases and J lost 3; bases outside the gene matches: 7. CDR3 length equals 14 residues. Germline V gene lookup returns CDR1 LNHDA and CDR2 SQIVND (reference sequence). The chain's CDR3 is CASDTTGGYTEAFF. The CDR3 region has the DNA TGTGCCAGTGATACGACAGGGGGTTACACTGAAGCTTTCTTT.

The gene calls are TRBV18 and TRBJ2-1, with 10 bases that match TRBD2. CDR1 KGHSH and CDR2 LQKENI come from the germline V gene. The CDR3 runs 17 residues. The trim removed 3 bases at V and 0 bases at J, leaving 5 bases unmatched. CDR3 amino acids: CASSPGTSVSSYNEQFF. For the CDR3, the DNA is TGTGCCAGCTCACCCGGGACTAGCGTTAGCTCCTACAATGAGCAGTTCTTC. Filled out from reference TRBV18 and TRBJ2-1, the complete variable domain reads NAGVMQNPRHLVRRRGQEARLRCSPMKGHSHVYWYRQLPEEGLKFMVYLQKENIIDESGMPKERFSAEFPKEGPSILRIQQVVRGDSAAYFCASSPGTSVSSYNEQFFGPGTRLTVL.

V gene TRBV19 combines with J gene TRBJ1-5; D gene uncertain. V dropped 3 bases and J dropped 0 bases, with 9 bases sitting between them. The CDR3 contains 15 residues. Germline values: CDR1 LNHDA, CDR2 SQIVND (reference sequence). This chain's CDR3 is CASSIQSYSNQPQHF. CDR3 nucleotides: TGTGCCAGTAGTATTCAGTCTTATAGCAATCAGCCCCAGCATTTT.

This clone was detected only once. The chain has TRBV5-3 and TRBJ1-5, with TRBD1 matching 7 bases. TRBV5-3 is an open reading frame whose function is uncertain. There are 15 residues in the CDR3. With V trimmed by 8 bases and J by 4 bases, 12 bases remained unmatched. Here the CDR3 reads CASSVRDRPNQPQHF. CDR3 DNA: TGTGCCAGCAGCGTCCGGGACAGACCTAATCAGCCCCAGCATTTT.

The genes are TRBV15 and TRBJ2-6; D is perhaps TRBD2 (5 bases). V lost 5 bases, J lost 0 bases, and 11 bases lay in between. The CDR3 totals 16 residues. Germline V gene lookup returns CDR1 LNHNV and CDR2 YYDKDF (reference sequence). CDR3 region: CATSSETISGANVLTF. The CDR3 DNA is TGTGCCACCAGCTCGGAGACTATCTCTGGGGCCAACGTCCTGACTTTC.

CDR3 nucleotide sequence: TGTGCCAGCAGCTTAGGAATTGGAAACACCATATATTTT. Translated: CASSLGIGNTIYF. The chain joins TRBV11-3 to TRBJ1-3, with no clear D. Germline values: CDR1 SGHNT, CDR2 YENEEA. Trimming took 1 base from V and 3 from J, leaving 4 bases between them. The CDR3 is made up of 13 amino acids.

The chain is built from TRBV11-2 and TRBJ2-3; 9 bases align to TRBD2. The V gene end was trimmed by 2 bases and the J gene end by 4 bases; junction bases not matched to a gene: 4. The V gene's germline CDR1 is SGHAT and CDR2 FQNNGV. This CDR3 comprises 15 residues. This CDR3 is CASSLWTSVPDTQYF. In DNA form, the CDR3 reads TGTGCCAGCAGCTTATGGACTAGCGTTCCAGATACGCAGTATTTT.

This rearrangement joins TRBV9 to TRBJ1-2, with D possibly TRBD1 on 6 matching bases. The CDR3 extends over 14 amino acids. Trimming removed 2 bases from V and 4 bases from J, with 12 bases in between. Germline V gene sequence: CDR1 SGDLS, CDR2 YYNGEE. The CDR3 DNA follows: TGTGCCAGCAGCGTGGGGGGGGCACGCTATGGCTACACCTTC. As protein: CASSVGGARYGYTF.

The V and J genes are TRBV27 and TRBJ2-5; the match to TRBD2 covers 7 bases. The CDR3 consists of 12 residues. The V and J ends lost 5 bases and 3 bases, in that order; junction bases with no gene match: 0. Germline CDR1 reads MNHEY; CDR2 reads SMNVEV (reference sequence). The CDR3, as DNA: TGTGCCAGCAGTGGGGGGGAAGAGACCCAGTACTTC. Protein: CASSGGEETQYF.

The chain uses TRBV6-5 and TRBJ2-7; D tentatively fits TRBD1 or TRBD2 (5 bases each). CDR1 and CDR2 (germline): MNHEY, SVGAGI. Trimming left V 5 bases short and J 2 bases short, with 13 bases between. This CDR3 region has 14 residues. The CDR3 DNA is TGTGCCAGCAGTCATGCAGGGCGGGCCTACGAGCAGTACTTC. This encodes CASSHAGRAYEQYF.

V gene TRBV7-9 combines with J gene TRBJ1-1, with D tentatively TRBD1 (5 bases). CDR3 length: 15 amino acids. V lost 1 base and J 1 base, leaving 10 bases between the germline ends. The germline CDR1 and CDR2 sequences are SEHNR and FQNEAQ (reference sequence). The CDR3 region has the DNA TGTGCCAGCAGCTTAGGGGGGGAGGCGAACACTGAAGCTTTCTTT. The encoded protein is CASSLGGEANTEAFF.

The chain has TRBV18 and TRBJ1-1; D possibly corresponds to TRBD1 (6 bases). Trimming removed 8 bases at V and 4 bases at J, with 14 bases between. CDR1 and CDR2 from the germline V gene are KGHSH and LQKENI. The CDR3 totals 13 residues. The CDR3 DNA is TGTGCCAGCCACGGGGGGGGCGGCACTGAAGCTTTCTTT. Amino acids: CASHGGGGTEAFF.

The chain employs TRBV30 and TRBJ1-1; TRBD1 is a possible D gene (5 bases). Germline-derived CDR1 and CDR2 are GTSNPN and SVGIG (reference sequence). CDR3 size: 16 residues. Trimming left V 0 bases short and J 7 bases short, with 21 bases between. The CDR3 DNA sequence: TGTGCCTGGAGTGTACTCGAGGTTCGGGGGGGGTATGAAGCTTTCTTT. Its protein is CAWSVLEVRGGYEAFF. The complete variable domain, with remaining parts taken from reference TRBV30 and TRBJ1-1, reads SQTIHQWPATLVQPVGSPLSLECTVEGTSNPNLYWYRQAAGRGLQLLFYSVGIGQISSEVPQNLSASRPQDRQFILSSKKLLLSDSGFYLCAWSVLEVRGGYEAFFGQGTRLTVV.

This sequence joins TRBV29-1 and TRBJ2-4; 7 positions match TRBD1. V was pared by 6 bases and J by 6 bases, with 5 bases of the junction left unmatched. Germline CDR1 reads SQVTM; CDR2 reads ANQGSEA. The CDR3 sequence is 12 residues long. The CDR3 DNA is TGCAGCGTCTTGACAGGGAGAAACATTCAGTACTTC. This encodes CSVLTGRNIQYF.

The gene calls are TRBV6-1 and TRBJ2-4, with D unclear. V was shortened by 2 bases and J by 2 bases, with 22 bases between the two germline ends. The length of the CDR3 is 19 residues. Germline-derived CDR1 and CDR2 are MNHNS and SASEGT. The CDR3, as DNA: TGTGCCAGCAGTGAACCCCACCAACGAGACATCCCGACCAAAAACATTCAGTACTTC. It encodes CASSEPHQRDIPTKNIQYF.

This sequence joins TRBV28 and TRBJ2-1; D may be TRBD2 (5 bases). The CDR3 is 12 amino acids. Between the trimmed V and J ends, which lost 4 bases and 8 bases, there was a span of 9 bases. The germline V gene has CDR1 MDHEN and CDR2 SYDVKM. The CDR3 protein is CASSSGLHEQFF. CDR3 DNA: TGTGCCAGCAGTTCTGGACTCCATGAGCAGTTCTTC. The complete variable domain, with remaining parts taken from reference TRBV28 and TRBJ2-1, reads DVKVTQSSRYLVKRTGEKVFLECVQDMDHENMFWYRQDPGLGLRLIYFSYDVKMKEKGDIPEGYSVSREKKERFSLILESASTNQTSMYLCASSSGLHEQFFGPGTRLTVL.

V usage is TRBV5-1 and J usage is TRBJ2-7; 7 bases map to TRBD1. Germline-derived CDR1 and CDR2 are SGHRS and YFSETQ. This CDR3 comprises 14 residues. J was trimmed by 1 base and V by 9 bases; bases with no gene match: 10. The CDR3 nucleotides are TGCGCCACAAGGGACACAGGGGCTTCCTACGAGCAGTACTTC. This encodes CATRDTGASYEQYF.

V and J are TRBV7-9 and TRBJ1-4; D gene unclear. The V gene lost 5 bases and the J gene lost 7 bases, with 26 bases spanning the gap. The CDR3 totals 18 residues. Germline CDR1 and CDR2: SEHNR and FQNEAQ (reference sequence). In nucleotides, the CDR3 is TGTGCCAGCAGCCAGCCGGTGGGTAAAGGCCTACCTGGTGAAAAACTGTTTTTT. It translates to CASSQPVGKGLPGEKLFF.

The CDR3 reads CSASGTGLGNEQFF. The CDR3 nucleotides are TGCAGCGCGTCCGGGACAGGGCTGGGCAATGAGCAGTTCTTC. The chain links TRBV29-1 to TRBJ2-1; 9 bases line up with TRBD1. The ends lost 7 bases at V and 6 bases at J; junction bases unmatched: 10. The CDR3 covers 14 residues. CDR1 is SQVTM and CDR2 is ANQGSEA in the germline V gene.

V gene TRBV4-1 combines with J gene TRBJ2-5; 15 nucleotides agree with TRBD2. Germline V gives CDR1 MGHRA, CDR2 YSYEKL. The CDR3 sequence is 16 residues long. The V gene end was trimmed by 4 bases and the J gene end by 5 bases; junction bases not matched to a gene: 5. This CDR3 is CASSPGLAGGVETQYF. The CDR3 bases are TGCGCCAGCAGCCCGGGACTAGCGGGAGGTGTGGAGACCCAGTACTTC.

This chain links TRBV4-1 with TRBJ1-2; D not certain. The CDR3 totals 12 residues. Germline assignment: CDR1 MGHRA and CDR2 YSYEKL. The V gene lost 6 bases and the J gene lost 13 bases, with 18 bases spanning the gap. This CDR3 reads CASRLGLRSVTF. Here the CDR3 DNA reads TGCGCCAGCAGGCTAGGCCTTAGGTCCGTCACCTTC.

As for this clone: The junction does not match germline at one end; this may be a read error. The same CDR3 is also encoded by other DNA sequences in this sample. This sequence joins TRBV11-3 and TRBJ1-1; the D gene is possibly TRBD1 (5 bases). The germline V gene encodes CDR1 SGHNT and CDR2 YENEEA. The CDR3 covers 11 residues. CDR3 coding DNA: TGTGCCAGCAGCATTGGGACTGAAGCCTTCTTT. Amino acids: CASSIGTEAFF. The whole variable domain, remainder taken from reference TRBV11-3 and TRBJ1-1, is EAGVVQSPRYKIIEKKQPVAFWCNPISGHNTLYWYLQNLGQGPELLIRYENEEAVDDSQLPKDRFSAERLKGVDSTLKIQPAELGDSAVYLCASSIGTEAFFGQGTRLTVV.

This clone occurred once. The genes are TRBV5-6 and TRBJ2-2; no clear D gene. Trimming shortened V by 3 bases and J by 6 bases, and 6 bases separated the two germline ends. The CDR3 has 12 residues. Germline-derived CDR1 and CDR2 are SGHDT and YYEEEE. CDR3 coding DNA: TGTGCCAGCAGCTGGTCGGCCGGGGAGCTGTTTTTT. Amino acid sequence: CASSWSAGELFF.

The V and J genes are TRBV6-5 and TRBJ2-1; the D gene is possibly TRBD1 (6 bases). The germline CDR1 and CDR2 sequences are MNHEY and SVGAGI. CDR3 length: 12 residues. V lost 7 bases and J 10 bases, leaving 14 bases between the germline ends. For the CDR3, the DNA is TGTGCCAGCACTAACTACAGGGACGAGCAGTTCTTC. Its translation: CASTNYRDEQFF.

V and J are TRBV27 and TRBJ2-1, with 7 nucleotides matching TRBD2. Germline V gene sequence: CDR1 MNHEY, CDR2 SMNVEV (reference sequence). The CDR3 extends over 15 amino acids. Germline trimming cut 5 bases from V and 5 bases from J; bases unmatched to any gene: 9. The CDR3 spells CASSAKGTTHNEQFF. The CDR3 bases are TGTGCCAGCAGTGCCAAAGGGACTACCCACAATGAGCAGTTCTTC.

This clone was found once. The genes are TRBV6-6 and TRBJ1-1; tentatively, D is TRBD1 (6 bases). The CDR3 consists of 14 residues. V lost 7 bases to trimming and J lost 0 bases, with 12 bases between them. Per germline, CDR1 MNHNY and CDR2 SVGAGI (reference sequence). The CDR3 nucleotides read TGTGCCAGCACTATTACAGGGATGAACACTGAAGCTTTCTTT. It encodes CASTITGMNTEAFF.

The chain uses TRBV2 and TRBJ2-7; TRBD2 might be the D (6 bases). Germline V gives CDR1 SNHLY, CDR2 FYNNEI. Trimming left V 4 bases short and J 5 bases short, with 15 bases between. The CDR3 is 14 amino acids. The CDR3 here is CASSARGLADEQYF. The CDR3 DNA sequence: TGTGCCAGCAGTGCCCGGGGATTAGCGGACGAGCAGTACTTC. The whole variable domain, remainder taken from reference TRBV2 and TRBJ2-7, is EPEVTQTPSHQVTQMGQEVILRCVPISNHLYFYWYRQILGQKVEFLVSFYNNEISEKSEIFDDQFSVERPDGSNFTLKIRSTKLEDSAMYFCASSARGLADEQYFGPGTRLTVT.

This chain uses TRBV13 with TRBJ1-1; D not certain. The V end lost 3 bases, the J end lost 1 base, and 15 bases lay between the germline ends. Germline V gene data show CDR1 as PRHDT and CDR2 as FYEKMQ (reference sequence). The length of the CDR3 is 16 residues. CDR3 loop: CASSLRPVVGNTEAFF. CDR3 DNA: TGTGCCAGCAGCTTGAGGCCAGTAGTGGGGAACACTGAAGCTTTCTTT. Looking up the rest from reference TRBV13 and TRBJ1-1 gives the full variable domain: AAGVIQSPRHLIKEKRETATLKCYPIPRHDTVYWYQQGPGQDPQFLISFYEKMQSDKGSIPDRFSAQQFSDYHSELNMSSLELGDSALYFCASSLRPVVGNTEAFFGQGTRLTVV.